These T cell receptor beta chains were read from a single sample in a study of control samples from healthy donors and cancer patients. Here immunoSEQ multiplex PCR was the method, and the copy in TCRdb shows in-frame clones only, minus some. The sample has 84,000 or so clones, 91% seen once; the top ten hold around 16%. Material: blood. The source is a man aged 25 to 40 in good health. CDR3s include the opening cysteine and the closing phenylalanine or tryptophan.

>TRBJ2-5|17|TRBV11-2
CASSLGIRRINQETQYF
>TRBJ2-1|15|TRBV7-9
CASEQGVSSYNEQFF
>TRBJ2-5|15|TRBV11-1
CASSLNGQNQETQYF
>TRBJ1-5|15|TRBV7-2
CASSLVSNSNQPQHF
>TRBJ1-2|14|TRBV6-5
CASRDTDRVYGYTF
>TRBJ2-1|15|TRBV5-4
CASSLGQGARNEQFF
>TRBJ2-7|16|TRBV28
CASSSRAGADSYEQYF
>TRBJ1-1|14|TRBV5-1
CASSLGGPNTEAFF
>TRBJ2-7|13|TRBV29-1
CSAGAANAYEQYF
>TRBJ1-1|15|TRBV5-1
CASSLQRQGDTEAFF
>TRBJ2-7|14|TRBV28
CVSSFGSSLYEQYF
>TRBJ2-3|17|TRBV5-1
CASSLGASGGSTDTQYF
>TRBJ2-5|15|TRBV19
CASSMRGGSQETQYF
>TRBJ2-1|12|TRBV29-1
CSAQDRAYEQFF
>TRBJ2-3|15|TRBV27
CASSLGGPSTDTQYF